The next 18 T cell receptor beta chains were all read from a single sample in a study of T cell repertoires in cytomegalovirus infection. MiXCR, run by TCRdb on the reads, gives a single entry per CDR3 protein. The sample records approximately 770,000 distinct CDR3 sequences, 25% to 30% being singletons. These receptors' targets are unknown. The source material was cultured CD8+ T cells from PBMCs, sampled from culture after CMV antigen stimulation. Source of these receptors: a human donor in good health (CMV status not recorded). Some clones in this sample may be carry-over from other donors' samples.

V and J are TRBV9 and TRBJ2-1, with 14 bases aligning to TRBD2. CDR1 and CDR2 (germline): SGDLS, YYNGEE. Unmatched junction bases numbered 8, after V lost 8 bases and J lost 4 bases. This CDR3 is 16 amino acids long. CDR3 nucleotides: TGTGCCAGTGCGTGGGGGACTAGCGGGGGTTACAATGAGCAGTTCTTC. The encoded protein is CASAWGTSGGYNEQFF.

This clonotype showed up many times. The V call is TRBV7-2, the J call TRBJ1-2; 9 nucleotides agree with TRBD1. CDR1 and CDR2 from the germline V gene are SGHTA and FQGNSA. V lost 10 bases, J lost 4 bases, and 7 bases stayed unmatched. CDR3 size: 13 residues. CDR3 nucleotides: TGTGCCATAGGGGACAGGGATCTCTATGGCTACACCTTC. The encoded protein is CAIGDRDLYGYTF.

This rearrangement joins TRBV5-1 to TRBJ2-7; the D call may be TRBD1 or TRBD2 (6 bases each). V shed 1 base and J shed 0 bases, with 17 bases lying between them. The CDR3 runs 17 residues. Germline values: CDR1 SGHRS, CDR2 YFSETQ. The CDR3, as DNA: TGCGCCAGCAGCTTGAAGGGGGTAGCGGTGAGCTCCTACGAGCAGTACTTC. This sequence encodes CASSLKGVAVSSYEQYF.

The rearrangement uses TRBV5-1 and TRBJ2-7, with D possibly matching TRBD1 (6 bases). The CDR3 length is 14 residues. Trimming took off 0 bases at V and 2 bases at J, with 9 bases between the two ends. The germline gives CDR1 SGHRS, CDR2 YFSETQ. DNA of the CDR3: TGCGCCAGCAGCTTGGGACCAGGGGCCTACGAGCAGTACGTC. Residues: CASSLGPGAYEQYV.

This clonotype occurred a few times. The chain carries TRBV11-2 and TRBJ2-5; D is perhaps TRBD1 (6 bases). With 5 bases removed from V and 1 base from J, the gap between germline ends came to 14 bases. The CDR3 has 15 residues. Germline CDR1 and CDR2: SGHAT and FQNNGV. In nucleotides, the CDR3 is TGTGCCAGCAGCCGAGACAGGAGATCCCAAGAGACCCAGTACTTC. Its translation is CASSRDRRSQETQYF.

This clonotype has at least ten counts. Here the CDR3 DNA reads TGCAGTGCATCCAGCGGGGCCACCTACGAGCAGTACGTC. This gives the protein CSASSGATYEQYV. The J gene is TRBJ2-7, the V gene TRBV20-1; 7 nucleotides agree with TRBD2. Losses at the gene ends were 6 bases for V and 2 bases for J; bases not matched to a gene: 7. This CDR3 spans 13 amino acids. Germline V CDR1 and CDR2: DFQATT, SNEGSKA (reference sequence).

Many counts were recorded for this clonotype. The chain employs TRBV6-5 and TRBJ2-7; 10 bases fit TRBD2. This CDR3 is 16 amino acids long. CDR1 MNHEY and CDR2 SVGAGI come from the germline V gene. The junction had 9 bases not matched to a gene; V was cut back by 0 bases and J by 7 bases. In nucleotides, the CDR3 is TGTGCCAGCAGTTACTCAGCGAGCGGGGGGGTGTTGGAGCAGTACGTC. As protein: CASSYSASGGVLEQYV.

The genes are TRBV27 and TRBJ1-6; D remains ambiguous. The germline V gene has CDR1 MNHEY and CDR2 SMNVEV (reference sequence). The V end lost 7 bases, the J end lost 0 bases, and 10 bases lay between the germline ends. CDR3 length equals 15 residues. Here the CDR3 DNA reads TGTGCCAGCACCACCGCAGGCTCCTATAATTCACCCCTCCACTTT. Its translation: CASTTAGSYNSPLHF.

The table lists this clonotype with a few counts. A much larger clone differs by one base, so this may be a read error. The chain recombines TRBV7-4 with TRBJ2-3, with D unclear. Trimming removed 5 bases from V and 2 bases from J, with 5 bases in between. The CDR3 contains 12 residues. CDR1 SGHVT and CDR2 SQSDAQ come from the germline V gene. The CDR3 loop is CASSPITDTQYF. Here the CDR3 DNA reads TGTGCCAGCAGCCCTATCACAGATACGCAGTATTTT.

The chain links TRBV2 to TRBJ1-6, with D possibly TRBD1 on 6 matching bases. This CDR3 comprises 12 residues. Deletions cut 6 bases from V and 13 bases from J, with 13 bases between. Per the germline V gene, CDR1 is SNHLY and CDR2 is FYNNEI. CDR3 loop: CASSGGRSPLHF. The CDR3 nucleotides read TGTGCCAGCAGCGGGGGCAGATCTCCCCTCCACTTT.

The chain recombines TRBV20-1 with TRBJ1-1; D is ambiguous. The CDR3 is made up of 12 amino acids. CDR1 DFQATT and CDR2 SNEGSKA come from the germline V gene (reference sequence). Between the trimmed V and J ends, which lost 2 bases and 1 base, there was a span of 5 bases. CDR3 residues: CSARKGNTEAFF. In DNA form, the CDR3 reads TGCAGTGCTAGAAAGGGGAACACTGAAGCTTTCTTT.

V is TRBV29-1 and J is TRBJ2-3, with 8 bases that match TRBD1. The CDR3 extends over 13 amino acids. V shed 6 bases, J shed 2 bases, and the junction held 4 bases outside the gene matches. Germline V lookup: CDR1 SQVTM, CDR2 ANQGSEA. CDR3 region: CSVWTGHTDTQYF. The CDR3 nucleotides are TGCAGCGTCTGGACAGGGCACACAGATACGCAGTATTTT.

This clonotype was counted between two and nine times. The V and J genes are TRBV12-5 and TRBJ1-1; 8 bases fit TRBD1. The CDR3 is 14 amino acids. V lost 4 bases to trimming and J lost 3 bases; unmatched junction nucleotides: 4. CDR1 and CDR2 from the germline V gene are LGHNT and FRNRAP. The CDR3 loop is CASGSDRGDTEAFF. The CDR3 DNA reads as TGTGCTAGTGGTTCCGACAGGGGAGACACTGAAGCTTTCTTT.

This clonotype was seen more than once but under ten times. The V call is TRBV28, the J call TRBJ2-3; D possibly corresponds to TRBD1 (5 bases). Trimming pared 5 bases from V and 1 base from J, leaving 10 bases between. CDR3 length: 14 amino acids. Looked up from germline, CDR1 is MDHEN and CDR2 is SYDVKM. CDR3 coding DNA: TGTGCCAGCAGTGCCCTGACAGGCACAGATACGCAGTATTTT. It is translated as CASSALTGTDTQYF. The full variable domain, in which reference TRBV28 and TRBJ2-3 provide the parts outside the CDR3, is DVKVTQSSRYLVKRTGEKVFLECVQDMDHENMFWYRQDPGLGLRLIYFSYDVKMKEKGDIPEGYSVSREKKERFSLILESASTNQTSMYLCASSALTGTDTQYFGPGTRLTVL.

This clonotype was recorded at least ten times. The V and J genes are TRBV4-2 and TRBJ1-5; D is unresolved. Trimming shortened V by 0 bases and J by 9 bases, and 15 bases separated the two germline ends. The germline gives CDR1 LGHNA, CDR2 YNFKEQ. The CDR3 consists of 15 residues. The DNA of the CDR3 is TGTGCCAGCAGCCAAGATATGACTTCCGGCTTGCCCCAGCATTTT. Its protein is CASSQDMTSGLPQHF.

V is TRBV2 and J is TRBJ1-6, with a weak D call TRBD1 (5 bases). The germline gives CDR1 SNHLY, CDR2 FYNNEI. The CDR3 contains 15 residues. V lost 7 bases, J lost 1 base, and 11 bases lay in between. The CDR3 bases are TGTGCCAGCACTCGTGAGGGGTCCTATAATTCACCCCTCCACTTT. Its protein is CASTREGSYNSPLHF.

This clonotype was seen many times. The chain combines TRBV12-3 or TRBV12-4 with TRBJ2-2; TRBD2 might be the D (7 bases). V dropped 4 bases and J dropped 3 bases, with 12 bases sitting between them. The CDR3 is 15 residues long. Written as DNA, the CDR3 is TGTGCCAGCAGTTCCTTGGGGGGGCACACCGGGGAGCTGTTTTTT. Protein sequence: CASSSLGGHTGELFF.

This clonotype was seen many times. The gene calls are TRBV27 and TRBJ1-5, with D possibly being TRBD1 (5 bases). Trimming removed 2 bases at V and 6 bases at J, with 8 bases between. The CDR3 sequence is 13 residues long. The germline CDR1 and CDR2 sequences are MNHEY and SMNVEV (reference sequence). This CDR3 reads CASSLRGSQPQHF. The CDR3 DNA reads as TGTGCCAGCAGTTTACGGGGGAGTCAGCCCCAGCATTTT.